Below, 5 T cell receptor beta chains from the same sample are listed, as sequenced in a study of blood T cell repertoires in COVID-19. Method: immunoSEQ multiplex PCR; TCRdb's copy keeps in-frame clones and lacks some. The sample yields about 22,000 clones, approximately 83% seen once. The sample comprised peripheral blood. These receptors all stem from a man older than 75 with active or convalescent COVID-19.

V is TRBV11-2 and J is TRBJ2-3; 12 bases align to TRBD2. Germline trimming cut 5 bases from V and 2 bases from J; bases unmatched to any gene: 8. The germline V gene has CDR1 SGHAT and CDR2 FQNNGV. The CDR3 spans 17 residues. The CDR3 bases are TGTGCCAGCAGCCTACGGACTAGCGGGATCATCACAGATACGCAGTATTTT. As protein: CASSLRTSGIITDTQYF.

J is TRBJ2-7 and V is TRBV3-1 (or the pseudogene TRBV3-2); 7 nucleotides match TRBD1. The junction had 8 bases not matched to a gene; V was cut back by 4 bases and J by 2 bases. The CDR3 spans 15 residues. Germline V lookup: CDR1 LGHDT, CDR2 YNNKEL (reference sequence). The CDR3 is CASSRGQERTYEQYF. As DNA, the CDR3 is TGTGCCAGCAGCCGCGGACAGGAGAGGACCTACGAGCAGTACTTC.

This chain uses TRBV7-2 with TRBJ2-7; no reliable D call. The CDR3 is 15 residues long. The germline V gene has CDR1 SGHTA and CDR2 FQGNSA. V was shortened by 1 base and J by 0 bases, with 10 bases between the two germline ends. The CDR3 bases are TGTGCCAGCAGCTTAGGGCAGGCCATCTCCTACGAGCAGTACTTC. It encodes CASSLGQAISYEQYF.

This clone was observed a single time. The chain uses TRBV7-9 and TRBJ2-5; TRBD1 matches 8 bases. The CDR3 has 14 residues. Unmatched junction bases numbered 2, after V lost 3 bases and J lost 2 bases. CDR1 and CDR2 (germline): SEHNR, FQNEAQ (reference sequence). The CDR3 sequence: CASSLTGAQETQYF. The CDR3 DNA reads TGTGCCAGCAGCTTGACAGGGGCTCAAGAGACCCAGTACTTC.

This clone was seen just once. The chain uses TRBV6-6 and TRBJ2-7, with 7 bases matching TRBD1. The junction had 5 bases not matched to a gene; V was cut back by 4 bases and J by 2 bases. This CDR3 spans 14 amino acids. Germline V gene sequence: CDR1 MNHNY, CDR2 SVGAGI (reference sequence). The CDR3 DNA follows: TGTGCCAGCAGTTTCCGGGACAGCACCTACGAGCAGTACTTC. Protein sequence: CASSFRDSTYEQYF.